Here is one TCR beta chain with its context. The antigen remains unidentified. The same CDR3 is also encoded by other DNA sequences in this sample. The sample originates from a study of cytomegalovirus exposure and HLA in healthy donors. Background on the study: An early release of data contained 80 million to 85 million unique TCRs, which came from HLA-typed donors. Study-level findings and limits: Confirmation in vitro established that three CMV-associated chains were specific for CMV antigens. In a later analysis, at a false discovery rate of 0.05, 16,951 TCR beta sequences matched HLA alleles.

PCR was performed using 60 Vbeta and 13 Jbeta primers. Assay used: immunoSEQ multiplex PCR; TCRdb lists only in-frame clones, some missing. The repertoire includes 100,000 to 150,000 clones, roughly 85% of them detected once, and roughly 1.1% sits in the top ten. The sequencing sample was made of PBMCs. The source of this sequence is a boy younger than 18 in good health and CMV-seronegative.

The CDR3 spells CASSGLDQPQHF. The CDR3 DNA reads as TGTGCCAGCAGTGGATTAGATCAGCCCCAGCATTTT. The chain recombines TRBV2 with TRBJ1-5; the D is unclear. The CDR3 consists of 12 residues. CDR1 and CDR2 (germline): SNHLY, FYNNEI. Trimming cost V 4 bases and J 5 bases, with 6 bases left between them.